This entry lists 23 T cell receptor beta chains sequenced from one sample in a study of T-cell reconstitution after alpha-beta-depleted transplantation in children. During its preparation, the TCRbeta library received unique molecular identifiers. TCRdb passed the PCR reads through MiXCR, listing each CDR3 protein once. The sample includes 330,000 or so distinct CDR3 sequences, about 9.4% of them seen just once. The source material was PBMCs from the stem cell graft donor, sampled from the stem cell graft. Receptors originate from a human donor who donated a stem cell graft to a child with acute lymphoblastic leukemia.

CDR3 amino acids: CASSVYGAGEKLFF. The CDR3 nucleotides read TGTGCCAGCAGCGTCTACGGGGCCGGTGAAAAACTGTTTTTT. The V and J genes are TRBV28 and TRBJ1-4; D may be TRBD1 (5 bases). Germline V gives CDR1 MDHEN, CDR2 SYDVKM. The CDR3 is 14 amino acids. The ends were cut back, 6 bases at V and 7 bases at J, with 15 bases in the middle.

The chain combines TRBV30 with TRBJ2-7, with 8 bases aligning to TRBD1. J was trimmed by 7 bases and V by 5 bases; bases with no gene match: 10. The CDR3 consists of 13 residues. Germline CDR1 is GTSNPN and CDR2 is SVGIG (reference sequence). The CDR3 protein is CAWGPTGEGEQYF. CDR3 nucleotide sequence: TGTGCCTGGGGACCGACAGGGGAAGGTGAGCAGTACTTC.

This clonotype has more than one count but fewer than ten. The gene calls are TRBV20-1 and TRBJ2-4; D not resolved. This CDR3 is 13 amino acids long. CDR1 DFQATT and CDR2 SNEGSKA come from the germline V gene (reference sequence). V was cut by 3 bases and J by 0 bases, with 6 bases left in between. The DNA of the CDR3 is TGCAGTGCTAGTCCCTTAGCCAAAAACATTCAGTACTTC. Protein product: CSASPLAKNIQYF.

The CDR3 nucleotides are TGCAGTGCTAGTGGCGGCCCGGGGGGGGAGACCCAGTACTTC. It codes for CSASGGPGGETQYF. The gene calls are TRBV20-1 and TRBJ2-5, with 8 bases aligning to TRBD2. V lost 3 bases and J lost 5; bases outside the gene matches: 8. The CDR3 runs 14 residues. Germline lookup yields CDR1 DFQATT and CDR2 SNEGSKA (reference sequence).

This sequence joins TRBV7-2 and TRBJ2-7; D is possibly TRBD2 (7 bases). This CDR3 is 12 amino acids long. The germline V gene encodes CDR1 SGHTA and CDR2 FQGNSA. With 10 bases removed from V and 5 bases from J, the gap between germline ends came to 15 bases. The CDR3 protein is CATGGGGDEQYF. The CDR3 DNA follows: TGTGCCACGGGGGGCGGGGGAGACGAGCAGTACTTC.

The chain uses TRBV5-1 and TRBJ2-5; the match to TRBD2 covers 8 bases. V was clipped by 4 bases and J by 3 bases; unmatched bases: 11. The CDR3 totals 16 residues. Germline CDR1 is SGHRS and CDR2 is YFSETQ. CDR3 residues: CASSLRLAPPEETQYF. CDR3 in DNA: TGCGCCAGCAGCCTCCGACTAGCGCCCCCAGAAGAGACCCAGTACTTC.

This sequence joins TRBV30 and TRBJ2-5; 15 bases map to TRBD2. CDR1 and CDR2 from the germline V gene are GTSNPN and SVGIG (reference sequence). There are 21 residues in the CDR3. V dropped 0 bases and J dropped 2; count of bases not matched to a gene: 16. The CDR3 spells CAWSVGAGLAGGPLGQETQYF. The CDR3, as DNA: TGTGCCTGGAGTGTAGGTGCTGGACTAGCGGGAGGGCCGTTGGGGCAAGAGACCCAGTACTTC.

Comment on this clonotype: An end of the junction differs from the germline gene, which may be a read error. The CDR3 sequence: CASSPVSGTLAF. The CDR3 region has the DNA TGTGCCAGCTCACCAGTCTCCGGGACTTTAGCTTTC. The V call is TRBV18, the J call TRBJ2-1; TRBD2 might be the D (6 bases). The CDR3 sequence is 12 residues long. Germline-derived CDR1 and CDR2 are KGHSH and LQKENI.

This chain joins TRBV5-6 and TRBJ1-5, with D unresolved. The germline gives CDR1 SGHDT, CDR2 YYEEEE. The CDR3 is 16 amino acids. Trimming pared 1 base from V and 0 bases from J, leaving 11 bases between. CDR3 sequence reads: CASSLFTAHSNQPQHF. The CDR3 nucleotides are TGTGCCAGCAGCTTGTTTACAGCCCATAGCAATCAGCCCCAGCATTTT.

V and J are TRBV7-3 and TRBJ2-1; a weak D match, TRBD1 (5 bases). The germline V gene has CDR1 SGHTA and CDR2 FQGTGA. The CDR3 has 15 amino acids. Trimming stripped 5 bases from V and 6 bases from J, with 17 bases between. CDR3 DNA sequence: TGTGCCAGCAGCATAGGGGCACCTATAACCAATGAGCAGTTCTTC. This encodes CASSIGAPITNEQFF.

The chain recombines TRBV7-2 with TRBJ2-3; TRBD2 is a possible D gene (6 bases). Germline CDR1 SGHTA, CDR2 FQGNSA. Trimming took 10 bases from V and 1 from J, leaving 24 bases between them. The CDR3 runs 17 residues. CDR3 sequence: CAINSAGTGLGTDTQYF. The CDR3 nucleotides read TGTGCCATCAACAGCGCGGGAACGGGATTGGGCACAGATACGCAGTATTTT.

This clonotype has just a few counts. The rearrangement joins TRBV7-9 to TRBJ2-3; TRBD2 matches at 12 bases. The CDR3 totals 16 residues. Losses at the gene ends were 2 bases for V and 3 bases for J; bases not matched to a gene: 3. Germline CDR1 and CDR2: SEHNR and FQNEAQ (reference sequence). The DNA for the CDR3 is TGTGCCAGCAGCTTACTAGCGGGAGGGACGACAGATACGCAGTATTTT. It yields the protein CASSLLAGGTTDTQYF.

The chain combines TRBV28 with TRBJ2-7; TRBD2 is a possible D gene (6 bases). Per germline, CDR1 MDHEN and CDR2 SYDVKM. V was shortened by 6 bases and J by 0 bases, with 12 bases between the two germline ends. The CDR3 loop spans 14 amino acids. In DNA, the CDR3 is TGTGCCAGCAGCTGGGCGGGGCTCTCCTACGAGCAGTACTTC. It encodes CASSWAGLSYEQYF.

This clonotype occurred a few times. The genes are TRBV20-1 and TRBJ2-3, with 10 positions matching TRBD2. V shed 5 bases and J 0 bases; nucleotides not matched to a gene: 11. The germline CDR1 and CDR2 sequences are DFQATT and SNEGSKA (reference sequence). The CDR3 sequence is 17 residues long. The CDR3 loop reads CSASGHLAGESTDTQYF. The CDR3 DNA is TGCAGTGCTTCCGGGCATCTAGCGGGAGAGAGCACAGATACGCAGTATTTT.

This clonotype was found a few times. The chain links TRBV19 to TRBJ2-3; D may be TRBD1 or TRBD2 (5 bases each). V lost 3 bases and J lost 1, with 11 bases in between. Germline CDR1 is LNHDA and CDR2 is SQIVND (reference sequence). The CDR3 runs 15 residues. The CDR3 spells CASSIQGRGTDTQYF. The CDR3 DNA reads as TGTGCCAGTAGTATCCAGGGACGAGGCACAGATACGCAGTATTTT.

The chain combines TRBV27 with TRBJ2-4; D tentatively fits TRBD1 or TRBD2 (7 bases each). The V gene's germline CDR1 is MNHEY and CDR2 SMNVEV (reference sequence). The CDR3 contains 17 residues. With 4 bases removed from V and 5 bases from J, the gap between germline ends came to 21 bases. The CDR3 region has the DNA TGTGCCAGCAGTTACAACAGGGGAGGGGTTTTCGAAAACATTCAGTACTTC. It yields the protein CASSYNRGGVFENIQYF.

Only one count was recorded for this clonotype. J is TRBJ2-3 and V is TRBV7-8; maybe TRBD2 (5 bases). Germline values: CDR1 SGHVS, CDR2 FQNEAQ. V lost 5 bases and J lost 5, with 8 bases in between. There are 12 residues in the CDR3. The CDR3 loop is CASSRTRDTQYF. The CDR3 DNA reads TGTGCCAGCAGCCGGACTCGAGATACGCAGTATTTT.

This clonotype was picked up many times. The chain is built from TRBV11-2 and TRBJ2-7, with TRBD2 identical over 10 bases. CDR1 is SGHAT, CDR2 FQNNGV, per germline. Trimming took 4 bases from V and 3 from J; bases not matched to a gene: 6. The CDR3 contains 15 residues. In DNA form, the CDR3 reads TGTGCCAGCAGCTCGACTAGCGGGTCCTACTACGAGCAGTACTTC. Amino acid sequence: CASSSTSGSYYEQYF. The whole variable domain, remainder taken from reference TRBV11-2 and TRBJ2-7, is EAGVAQSPRYKIIEKRQSVAFWCNPISGHATLYWYQQILGQGPKLLIQFQNNGVVDDSQLPKDRFSAERLKGVDSTLKIQPAKLEDSAVYLCASSSTSGSYYEQYFGPGTRLTVT.

This CDR3 reads CASRRQIQETQYF. CDR3 nucleotide sequence: TGTGCCAGCAGACGACAGATACAAGAGACCCAGTACTTC. The genes are TRBV7-9 and TRBJ2-5; a weak D match, TRBD1 (5 bases). The V gene lost 6 bases and the J gene lost 2 bases, with 10 bases spanning the gap. CDR3 size: 13 residues. From germline, CDR1 is SEHNR and CDR2 FQNEAQ (reference sequence).

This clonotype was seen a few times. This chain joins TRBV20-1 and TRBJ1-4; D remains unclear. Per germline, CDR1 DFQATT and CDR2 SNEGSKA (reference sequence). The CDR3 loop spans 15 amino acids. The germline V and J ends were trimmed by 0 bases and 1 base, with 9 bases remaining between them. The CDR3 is CSAREFGRTNEKLFF. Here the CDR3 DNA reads TGCAGTGCTAGAGAGTTTGGCAGAACTAATGAAAAACTGTTTTTT.

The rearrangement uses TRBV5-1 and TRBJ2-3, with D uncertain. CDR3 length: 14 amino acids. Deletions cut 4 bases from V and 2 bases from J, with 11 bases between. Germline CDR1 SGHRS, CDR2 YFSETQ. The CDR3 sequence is CASSMTEFTDTQYF. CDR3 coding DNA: TGCGCCAGCAGCATGACGGAGTTCACAGATACGCAGTATTTT.

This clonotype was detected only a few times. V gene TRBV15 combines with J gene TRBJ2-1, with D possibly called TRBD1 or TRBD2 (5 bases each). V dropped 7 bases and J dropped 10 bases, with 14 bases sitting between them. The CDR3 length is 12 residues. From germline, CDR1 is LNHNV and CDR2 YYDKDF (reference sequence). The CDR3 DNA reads TGTGCCACCACAAGGGGAGATTCCGAGCAGTTCTTC. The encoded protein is CATTRGDSEQFF.

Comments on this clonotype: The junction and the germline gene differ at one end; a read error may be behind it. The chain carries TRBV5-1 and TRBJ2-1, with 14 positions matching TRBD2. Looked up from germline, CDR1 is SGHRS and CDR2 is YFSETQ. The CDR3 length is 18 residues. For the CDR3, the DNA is TGCGCCAACAGCTTGGTCTCCCTGGGACTAGCGGGAGACAATGAGCAGTTCTTC. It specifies CANSLVSLGLAGDNEQFF.